The present T cell receptor (beta chain) was sequenced within a study of blood T cell repertoires in COVID-19. Study background: The United States, Italy and Spain supplied acute and convalescent COVID-19 samples. Sample material is recorded as cDNA or gDNA derived from T cells, B-cell-depleted T cells, or PBMCs.

CDR1 is SEHNR, CDR2 FQNEAQ, per germline (reference sequence). Losses at the gene ends were 5 bases for V and 5 bases for J; bases not matched to a gene: 8. This CDR3 region has 15 residues. Original data processing: Nucleated cell number was recorded as an estimate derived from reference gene primer amplification. Some clones are missing from TCRdb's copy, which holds only in-frame ones; the method was immunoSEQ multiplex PCR. V and J calls plus clone size are reproduced from that table; the DNA served to infer D and trimming. The sample has more than 150,000 clones, around 80% seen once; the top ten hold about 15%.

The source is a man aged 25 to 40 with active or convalescent COVID-19. The chain carries TRBV7-9 and TRBJ2-1, with TRBD2 matching over 8 bases. What was sequenced was peripheral blood. The CDR3 DNA follows: TGTGCCAGCAGCCTACTAGCGGACCCTAACAATGAGCAGTTCTTC. Its protein is CASSLLADPNNEQFF.